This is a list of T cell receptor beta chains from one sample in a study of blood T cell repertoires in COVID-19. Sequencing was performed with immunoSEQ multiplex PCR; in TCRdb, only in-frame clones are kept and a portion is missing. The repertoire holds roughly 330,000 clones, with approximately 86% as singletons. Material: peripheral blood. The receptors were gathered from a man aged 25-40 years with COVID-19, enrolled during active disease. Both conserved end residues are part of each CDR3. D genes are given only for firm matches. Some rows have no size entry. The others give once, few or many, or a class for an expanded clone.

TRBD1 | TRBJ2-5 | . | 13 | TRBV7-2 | CASSWDREETQYF | TGTGCCAGCAGCTGGGACAGAGAAGAGACCCAGTACTTC
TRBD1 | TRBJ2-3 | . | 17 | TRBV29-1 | CSVTGQGDLSSTDTQYF | TGCAGCGTGACGGGACAGGGAGATTTGAGTAGCACAGATACGCAGTATTTT
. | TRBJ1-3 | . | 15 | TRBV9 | CASSDLSEPGNTIYF | TGTGCCAGCAGCGACCTTTCGGAGCCCGGAAACACCATATATTTT
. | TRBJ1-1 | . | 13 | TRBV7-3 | CASSFDGATEAFF | TGTGCCAGCAGCTTTGATGGGGCCACTGAAGCTTTCTTT
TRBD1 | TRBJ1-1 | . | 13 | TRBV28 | CAGRDRTNTEAFF | TGTGCCGGGCGGGACAGAACGAACACTGAAGCTTTCTTT
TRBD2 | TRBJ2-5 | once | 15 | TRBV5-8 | CASSLGTSAEETQYF | TGTGCCAGCAGCTTGGGGACTAGCGCAGAAGAGACCCAGTACTTC
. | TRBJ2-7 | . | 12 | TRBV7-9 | CASSSAGREQYF | TGTGCCAGCAGTTCAGCAGGGCGCGAGCAGTACTTC
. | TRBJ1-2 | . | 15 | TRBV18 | CASSPALTGDYGYTF | TGTGCCAGCTCACCAGCTCTAACAGGAGACTATGGCTACACCTTC
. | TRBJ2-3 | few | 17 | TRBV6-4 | CASSDSSALGSGDTQYF | TGTGCCAGCAGTGACTCCTCTGCTTTGGGATCAGGGGATACGCAGTATTTT
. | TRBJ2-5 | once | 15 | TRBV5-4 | CASSQAVGSGETQYF | TGTGCCAGCAGCCAGGCCGTGGGATCAGGGGAGACCCAGTACTTC
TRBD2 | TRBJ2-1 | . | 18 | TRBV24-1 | CATSDIPGTSGSYNEQFF | TGTGCCACCAGTGACATTCCTGGGACTAGCGGATCCTACAATGAGCAGTTCTTC
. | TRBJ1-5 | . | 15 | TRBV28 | CASSSPRFGNQPQHF | TGTGCCAGCAGTTCCCCTAGGTTTGGCAATCAGCCCCAGCATTTT
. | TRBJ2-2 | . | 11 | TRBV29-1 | CSVGGAGELFF | TGCAGCGTTGGGGGGGCCGGGGAGCTGTTTTTT
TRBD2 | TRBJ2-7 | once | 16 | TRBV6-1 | CASSEIGAGGFYEQYF | TGTGCCAGCAGTGAAATAGGAGCGGGGGGATTCTACGAGCAGTACTTC
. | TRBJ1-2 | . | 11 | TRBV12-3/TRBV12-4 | CASQTGYGYTF | TGTGCCAGCCAAACAGGATATGGCTACACCTTC
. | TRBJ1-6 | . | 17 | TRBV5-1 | CASSLREASSYNSPLHF | TGCGCCAGCAGCTTGAGGGAGGCGAGCTCCTATAATTCACCCCTCCACTTT
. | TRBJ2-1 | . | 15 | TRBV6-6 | CASSYIQGNYNEQFF | TGTGCCAGCAGTTATATTCAGGGGAACTACAATGAGCAGTTCTTC
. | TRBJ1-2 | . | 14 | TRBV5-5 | CASSPARGSYGYTF | TGTGCCAGCAGCCCCGCCCGGGGGAGCTATGGCTACACCTTC
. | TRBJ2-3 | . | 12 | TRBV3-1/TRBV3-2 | CASSLSRDTQYF | TGTGCCAGCAGCCTCTCGAGAGATACGCAGTATTTT
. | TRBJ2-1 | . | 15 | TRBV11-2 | CASSLDRGSGNEQFF | TGTGCCAGCAGCTTAGACAGGGGTTCGGGGAATGAGCAGTTCTTC
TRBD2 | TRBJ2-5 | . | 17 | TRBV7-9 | CASSLLASGRFQETQYF | TGTGCCAGCAGCTTACTGGCTAGCGGGAGGTTCCAAGAGACCCAGTACTTC
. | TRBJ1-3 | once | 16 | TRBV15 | CATSRRTGSSGNTIYF | TGTGCCACCAGCAGACGTACAGGGAGCTCTGGAAACACCATATATTTT
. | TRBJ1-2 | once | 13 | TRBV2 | CASSMTGNYGYTF | TGTGCCAGCAGTATGACAGGAAACTATGGCTACACCTTC
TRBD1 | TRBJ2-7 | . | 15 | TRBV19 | CASSSGQGVSYEQYF | TGTGCCAGTAGTTCGGGACAGGGGGTCTCCTACGAGCAGTACTTC
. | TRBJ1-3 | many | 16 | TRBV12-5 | CASGLAAGSSGNTIYF | TGTGCTAGTGGTTTGGCAGCAGGTTCCTCTGGAAACACCATATATTTT
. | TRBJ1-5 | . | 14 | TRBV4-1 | CASSQPTLNQPQHF | TGCGCCAGCAGCCAACCCACTCTCAATCAGCCCCAGCATTTT
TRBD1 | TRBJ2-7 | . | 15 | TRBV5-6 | CASQKEGTGDDEQYF | TGTGCCAGCCAAAAAGAAGGGACAGGGGACGACGAGCAGTACTTC
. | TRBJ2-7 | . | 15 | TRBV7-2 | CASSLGGASSSPQYF | TGTGCCAGCAGCTTAGGCGGTGCGAGCTCCTCCCCGCAGTACTTC
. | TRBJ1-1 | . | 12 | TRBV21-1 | CASSKNGPEAFF | TGTGCCAGCAGCAAAAATGGCCCCGAAGCTTTCTTT
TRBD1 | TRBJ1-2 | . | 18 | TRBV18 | CASSSGTGGFGDNYGYTF | TGTGCCAGCTCATCCGGGACAGGGGGCTTCGGGGACAACTATGGCTACACCTTC
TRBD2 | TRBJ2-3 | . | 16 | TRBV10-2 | CASTRQTSAGTDTQYF | TGCGCCAGCACTCGACAGACTAGCGCAGGCACAGATACGCAGTATTTT
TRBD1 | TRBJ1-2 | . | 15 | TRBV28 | CASSPGTGRNYGYTF | TGTGCCAGCAGTCCCGGGACAGGGAGGAACTATGGCTACACCTTC
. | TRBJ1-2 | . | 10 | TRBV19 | CASRLYGYTF | TGTGCCAGTAGGTTATATGGCTACACCTTC